This T cell receptor (beta chain) was recorded in a study of shared clonotypes between healthy human individuals. CDR3 length equals 16 residues. The germline V gene encodes CDR1 SEHNR and CDR2 FQNEAQ (reference sequence). J was trimmed by 8 bases and V by 0 bases; bases with no gene match: 9. In this sample, this clone turned up a few times. The repertoire was sequenced with immunoSEQ multiplex PCR; TCRdb's copy has only in-frame clones and lacks some. The sample has about 990,000 clones; around 78% are singletons. Sample: memory CD4+ T cells from PBMCs. Regarding subset: CD45RA-negative fraction. This sequence originates from a man aged 18 to 30 in good health. Some clones in this sample may be carry-over from other donors' samples. This sequence joins TRBV7-9 and TRBJ2-1, with 8 bases aligning to TRBD1. Here the CDR3 DNA reads TGTGCCAGCAGCTTAGCGACGACAGGGGAGGTCGATGAGCAGTTCTTC. As protein: CASSLATTGEVDEQFF.